A selection of T cell receptor beta chains follows, all from one sample in a study of graft-versus-host responses after intestinal transplantation. No antigen has been identified for these receptors. Produced via immunoSEQ multiplex PCR; TCRdb's table is partial and in-frame only. Found here are more than 60,000 clones, roughly 87% of them singletons; the top ten hold roughly 1.3%. Here the sequenced sample was unstimulated CD8+ T cells sorted from spleen or lymph node cells, taken before intestinal transplant. Receptors were obtained from a human donor who received an intestinal transplant. Both conserved end residues are part of each CDR3. The D gene is left open where the match is weak. Clone size appears in some rows only: once, few, many, or a class for an expanded clone.

j_call: TRBJ2-6
v_call: TRBV19
clone_size: once
d_call: TRBD1
cdr3_nt: TGTGCCAGTAGCCACGACAGGGAATCGCGCTCTGGGGCCAACGTCCTGACTTTC
cdr3_aa: CASSHDRESRSGANVLTF

j_call: TRBJ2-7
v_call: TRBV9
clone_size: .
d_call: TRBD2
cdr3_nt: TGTGCCAGCAGCCGTTACGGGGGGGGCGACGAGCAGTACTTC
cdr3_aa: CASSRYGGGDEQYF

j_call: TRBJ1-4
v_call: TRBV7-9
clone_size: .
d_call: .
cdr3_nt: TGTGCCAGCATCGGGCCAGGGGATGAAAAACTGTTTTTT
cdr3_aa: CASIGPGDEKLFF

j_call: TRBJ2-1
v_call: TRBV5-4
clone_size: .
d_call: .
cdr3_nt: TGTGCCAGCAGCTTGAAGCCGGGTCTCTACAATGAGCAGTTCTTC
cdr3_aa: CASSLKPGLYNEQFF

j_call: TRBJ2-3
v_call: TRBV11-2
clone_size: .
d_call: TRBD1
cdr3_nt: TGTGCCAGCAGCTCCCACCCCTCGGGACAGCGATACACAGATACGCAGTATTTT
cdr3_aa: CASSSHPSGQRYTDTQYF

j_call: TRBJ1-1
v_call: TRBV6-5
clone_size: .
d_call: .
cdr3_nt: TGTGCCAGCAGTTCACAGCTAATGAACACTGAAGCTTTCTTT
cdr3_aa: CASSSQLMNTEAFF

j_call: TRBJ2-2
v_call: TRBV11-3
clone_size: once
d_call: .
cdr3_nt: TGTGCCAGCAGCTTAGTGGCAGCGAACACCGGGGAGCTGTTTTTT
cdr3_aa: CASSLVAANTGELFF

j_call: TRBJ2-7
v_call: TRBV9
clone_size: .
d_call: .
cdr3_nt: TGTGCCAGCAGCGTAGGGCAGTCCCCTTCCGAGCAGTACTTC
cdr3_aa: CASSVGQSPSEQYF

j_call: TRBJ2-7
v_call: TRBV6-1
clone_size: .
d_call: .
cdr3_nt: TGTGCCAGCAGTGAAACAGGGTCCCACGAGCAGTACTTC
cdr3_aa: CASSETGSHEQYF

j_call: TRBJ2-7
v_call: TRBV27
clone_size: .
d_call: .
cdr3_nt: TGTGCCAGCAGTTTACGAGCCCCCGGCGAGCAGTACTTC
cdr3_aa: CASSLRAPGEQYF

j_call: TRBJ1-3
v_call: TRBV9
clone_size: .
d_call: .
cdr3_nt: TGTGCCACCGGTGGGGGCACTGGAAACACCATATATTTT
cdr3_aa: CATGGGTGNTIYF

j_call: TRBJ1-1
v_call: TRBV11-2
clone_size: .
d_call: TRBD1
cdr3_nt: TGTGCCAGCAGCTTAGTCAATACAGGGGGCTGGACTGAAGCTTTCTTT
cdr3_aa: CASSLVNTGGWTEAFF

j_call: TRBJ1-1
v_call: TRBV27
clone_size: .
d_call: .
cdr3_nt: TGTGCCAGCAGTCCGCGGAGTGATGGGGGCCGGAACACTGAAGCTTTCTTT
cdr3_aa: CASSPRSDGGRNTEAFF

j_call: TRBJ2-1
v_call: TRBV5-1
clone_size: .
d_call: .
cdr3_nt: TGCGCCAGCAGCTTGGGGACTACCTATGAGCAGTTCTTC
cdr3_aa: CASSLGTTYEQFF

j_call: TRBJ1-4
v_call: TRBV11-2
clone_size: .
d_call: TRBD1
cdr3_nt: TGTGCCAGCAGCTCCGGACAGGGGGCGAACGAAAAACTGTTTTTT
cdr3_aa: CASSSGQGANEKLFF

j_call: TRBJ2-5
v_call: TRBV5-1
clone_size: .
d_call: .
cdr3_nt: TGCGCCAGCAGGTCCCCCGTGGGAGGGGGCCAAGAGACCCAGTACTTC
cdr3_aa: CASRSPVGGGQETQYF